The 26 T cell receptor beta chains in this list originate from one sample, sequenced in a study of control samples from healthy donors and cancer patients. Measured with immunoSEQ multiplex PCR; TCRdb has only the in-frame clones, and not every one. The sample includes approximately 160,000 clones, more than 85% seen only once; the top ten take about 2%. Sequencing was carried out using blood. The receptors were sampled from a woman in her thirties or forties in good health.

The chain couples TRBV6-5 to TRBJ1-1, with D perhaps TRBD1 (6 bases). The CDR3 spans 15 residues. The V gene's germline CDR1 is MNHEY and CDR2 SVGAGI. Trimming took off 2 bases at V and 4 bases at J, with 14 bases between the two ends. The CDR3 nucleotides read TGTGCCAGCAGTTACCTATCCGACAGGCTCACTGAAGCTTTCTTT. Translating gives CASSYLSDRLTEAFF.

The chain uses TRBV6-5 and TRBJ2-7; the D call may be TRBD1 or TRBD2 (5 bases each). Trimming removed 6 bases at V and 0 bases at J, with 15 bases between. The CDR3 runs to 15 residues. Germline loops: CDR1 MNHEY, CDR2 SVGAGI. The CDR3 sequence: CASRSGTASSYEQYF. The CDR3 DNA sequence: TGTGCCAGCAGATCCGGGACGGCAAGCTCCTACGAGCAGTACTTC.

This clone was found once. The chain joins TRBV4-1 to TRBJ2-5; D ambiguous. Germline CDR1 MGHRA, CDR2 YSYEKL. Trimming took 1 base from V and 5 from J, leaving 8 bases between them. The CDR3 covers 13 residues. The DNA for the CDR3 is TGCGCCAGCAGCCAAGGCCCCCTCGAGACCCAGTACTTC. Its protein product is CASSQGPLETQYF.

V is TRBV7-9 and J is TRBJ2-7, with 10 bases matching TRBD1. J lost 7 bases, V lost 9 bases, and 12 bases had no gene match. This CDR3 is 14 amino acids long. Germline assignment: CDR1 SEHNR and CDR2 FQNEAQ (reference sequence). The CDR3 protein is CASMSGQGPWEQYF. CDR3 DNA sequence: TGTGCCAGTATGTCGGGACAGGGGCCCTGGGAGCAGTACTTC.

This rearrangement joins TRBV19 to TRBJ1-1; D is possibly TRBD1 (5 bases). Between the trimmed V and J ends, which lost 6 bases and 5 bases, there was a span of 28 bases. CDR3 length: 18 residues. In germline, CDR1 is LNHDA, CDR2 SQIVND (reference sequence). Here the CDR3 reads CASSPRDGDGRKVTEAFF. Written as DNA, the CDR3 is TGTGCCAGTAGCCCTAGGGACGGGGACGGACGGAAGGTAACTGAAGCTTTCTTT. The variable domain in full, with the rest retrieved from reference TRBV19 and TRBJ1-1, is DGGITQSPKYLFRKEGQNVTLSCEQNLNHDAMYWYRQDPGQGLRLIYYSQIVNDFQKGDIAEGYSVSREKKESFPLTVTSAQKNPTAFYLCASSPRDGDGRKVTEAFFGQGTRLTVV.

The CDR3 nucleotides read TGTGCCAGCTGGGAGGGCGATCCTGGTCGGGAAGCTTTCTTT. Residues: CASWEGDPGREAFF. The J gene is TRBJ1-1, the V gene TRBV5-6, with D unresolved. The CDR3 spans 14 residues. CDR1 is SGHDT and CDR2 is YYEEEE in the germline V gene. Deletions cut 7 bases from V and 8 bases from J, with 21 bases between. Using reference TRBV5-6 and TRBJ1-1 for the parts outside the CDR3, the full variable domain is DAGVTQSPTHLIKTRGQQVTLRCSPKSGHDTVSWYQQALGQGPQFIFQYYEEEERQRGNFPDRFSGHQFPNYSSELNVNALLLGDSALYLCASWEGDPGREAFFGQGTRLTVV.

V and J are TRBV7-9 and TRBJ1-1, with D unclear. CDR3 length: 12 residues. In germline, CDR1 is SEHNR, CDR2 FQNEAQ (reference sequence). V was pared by 9 bases and J by 0 bases, with 8 bases between. For the CDR3, the DNA is TGTGCCAGTACAGCATTGAACACTGAAGCTTTCTTT. Translating gives CASTALNTEAFF.

The V call is TRBV6-5, the J call TRBJ2-5; TRBD1 agrees at 7 bases. Per the germline V gene, CDR1 is MNHEY and CDR2 is SVGAGI. CDR3 length: 15 amino acids. The ends lost 7 bases at V and 4 bases at J; junction bases unmatched: 12. This CDR3 is CASISGRGQGETQYF. CDR3 sequence (DNA): TGTGCCAGCATTTCCGGAAGGGGGCAGGGAGAGACCCAGTACTTC.

The chain has TRBV3-1 (or the pseudogene TRBV3-2) and TRBJ1-6; 8 bases are shared with TRBD1. Unmatched junction bases numbered 12, after V lost 1 base and J lost 10 bases. This CDR3 contains 17 residues. Germline V gives CDR1 LGHDT, CDR2 YNNKEL (reference sequence). CDR3 coding DNA: TGTGCCAGCAGCCAAGGTGGTTCGACAGGGGTCAACTCACCCCTCCACTTT. It translates to CASSQGGSTGVNSPLHF.

This clone was counted once. This rearrangement joins TRBV12-3 or TRBV12-4 to TRBJ2-5; TRBD2 is a possible D gene (5 bases). Trimming took off 9 bases at V and 4 bases at J, with 12 bases between the two ends. The CDR3 consists of 12 residues. The CDR3 sequence: CASQRTIETQYF. Here the CDR3 DNA reads TGTGCCAGTCAGCGGACGATAGAGACCCAGTACTTC.

The rearrangement joins TRBV6-5 to TRBJ2-1; TRBD2 aligns across 8 bases. Germline V gives CDR1 MNHEY, CDR2 SVGAGI. The V and J ends lost 4 bases and 3 bases, in that order; junction bases with no gene match: 5. This CDR3 spans 15 amino acids. The CDR3 DNA sequence: TGTGCCAGCAGTTCTTTTGCGGGGGGCTACAATGAGCAGTTCTTC. Protein product: CASSSFAGGYNEQFF.

The genes are TRBV12-5 and TRBJ1-2; the match to TRBD1 covers 8 bases. J lost 4 bases, V lost 7 bases, and 8 bases had no gene match. Germline CDR1 is LGHNT and CDR2 is FRNRAP. CDR3 length equals 14 residues. DNA for the CDR3: TGTGCTAGTGCCCGGGGACAGGAGTTCTATGGCTACACCTTC. Translation: CASARGQEFYGYTF.

This CDR3 is CASRKGQGGGTEAFF. In DNA, the CDR3 is TGTGCCAGCAGGAAGGGACAGGGTGGTGGCACTGAAGCTTTCTTT. The chain uses TRBV7-8 and TRBJ1-1, with 9 bases fitting TRBD1. V shed 6 bases and J 4 bases; nucleotides not matched to a gene: 9. This CDR3 has 15 amino acids. CDR1 and CDR2 from the germline V gene are SGHVS and FQNEAQ.

The chain has TRBV19 and TRBJ2-3; D may be TRBD1 (5 bases). This CDR3 is built from 15 residues. Germline loops: CDR1 LNHDA, CDR2 SQIVND (reference sequence). V was cut by 3 bases and J by 4 bases, with 14 bases left in between. CDR3 in DNA: TGTGCCAGTAGTATCAAATGGCAGGGCTCAGATACGCAGTATTTT. It codes for CASSIKWQGSDTQYF.

This clone has a handful of counts. The CDR3 spells CASSDPGLARRNEQFF. The CDR3 DNA follows: TGTGCCAGCAGTGATCCGGGACTAGCGCGGCGCAATGAGCAGTTCTTC. The gene calls are TRBV6-1 and TRBJ2-1; 10 bases agree with TRBD2. Germline V CDR1 and CDR2: MNHNS, SASEGT. Trimming took 3 bases from V and 6 from J; bases not matched to a gene: 8. The CDR3 has 16 amino acids.

The gene calls are TRBV7-9 and TRBJ1-1, with 8 bases that match TRBD1. This CDR3 is built from 16 residues. From germline, CDR1 is SEHNR and CDR2 FQNEAQ (reference sequence). V was clipped by 5 bases and J by 1 base; unmatched bases: 9. CDR3 nucleotides: TGTGCCAGCAGCCCGCAGGGGGCGATGAGGAACACTGAAGCTTTCTTT. Encoded protein: CASSPQGAMRNTEAFF. The full variable domain, with the rest looked up from reference TRBV7-9 and TRBJ1-1, is DTGVSQNPRHKITKRGQNVTFRCDPISEHNRLYWYRQTLGQGPEFLTYFQNEAQLEKSRLLSDRFSAERPKGSFSTLEIQRTEQGDSAMYLCASSPQGAMRNTEAFFGQGTRLTVV.

The V call is TRBV6-6, the J call TRBJ1-3; tentatively, D is TRBD1 (5 bases). The germline V gene encodes CDR1 MNHNY and CDR2 SVGAGI (reference sequence). V was trimmed by 0 bases and J by 14 bases, leaving 17 bases between them. The CDR3 has 14 residues. The CDR3: CASSYSMRDSGLYF. The CDR3 region has the DNA TGTGCCAGCAGTTACTCGATGAGAGACAGCGGATTATATTTT.

This sequence joins TRBV27 and TRBJ2-7, with D possibly matching TRBD1 (6 bases). Germline lookup yields CDR1 MNHEY and CDR2 SMNVEV (reference sequence). The CDR3 is 14 residues long. The V and J ends lost 3 bases and 3 bases respectively, with 12 bases between them. CDR3 residues: CASSLQGPDYEQYF. The DNA of the CDR3 is TGTGCCAGCAGTTTGCAGGGGCCTGACTACGAGCAGTACTTC.

This CDR3 is CASSRQGQGETQYF. In DNA, the CDR3 is TGTGCCAGCAGTCGACAGGGGCAGGGAGAGACCCAGTACTTC. J is TRBJ2-5 and V is TRBV3-1 (or the pseudogene TRBV3-2); the match to TRBD1 covers 8 bases. Germline loops: CDR1 LGHDT, CDR2 YNNKEL (reference sequence). V lost 6 bases to trimming and J lost 4 bases; unmatched junction nucleotides: 7. The CDR3 consists of 14 residues.

The rearrangement links TRBV10-1 to TRBJ2-2; TRBD1 is a possible D gene (5 bases). Germline CDR1 and CDR2: WNHNN and SYGVQD (reference sequence). Between the trimmed V and J ends, which lost 0 bases and 2 bases, there was a span of 10 bases. CDR3 length equals 16 residues. CDR3 residues: CASSESGLPNTGELFF. The CDR3 bases are TGCGCCAGCAGTGAGTCGGGGCTACCAAACACCGGGGAGCTGTTTTTT.

The chain is built from TRBV2 and TRBJ2-1; D gene uncertain. The CDR3 totals 13 residues. The germline V and J ends were trimmed by 7 bases and 6 bases, with 13 bases remaining between them. CDR1 is SNHLY and CDR2 is FYNNEI in the germline V gene. As DNA, the CDR3 is TGTGCCAGCACGACGTTCCGCTCCAATGAGCAGTTCTTC. Its translation: CASTTFRSNEQFF.

The rearrangement links TRBV7-6 to TRBJ2-5, with TRBD2 identical over 13 bases. The CDR3 has 16 amino acids. Germline loops: CDR1 SGHVS, CDR2 FNYEAQ. The V segment lost 10 bases and the J segment 2 bases; nucleotides outside the gene matches: 10. As DNA, the CDR3 is TGTGCCACCTCCCCCCTACTAGCGGGGGGGCAAGAGACCCAGTACTTC. The encoded protein is CATSPLLAGGQETQYF. Using reference TRBV7-6 and TRBJ2-5 for the parts outside the CDR3, the full variable domain is GAGVSQSPRYKVTKRGQDVALRCDPISGHVSLYWYRQALGQGPEFLTYFNYEAQQDKSGLPNDRFSAERPEGSISTLTIQRTEQRDSAMYRCATSPLLAGGQETQYFGPGTRLLVL.

The chain carries TRBV5-1 and TRBJ2-2, with 14 positions matching TRBD2. CDR3 length equals 18 residues. Germline values: CDR1 SGHRS, CDR2 YFSETQ. Trimming removed 5 bases from V and 0 bases from J; junction bases left unmatched: 6. In DNA form, the CDR3 reads TGCGCCAGCAGTCTTGGACTAGCGGGGGGCACGAACACCGGGGAGCTGTTTTTT. Protein product: CASSLGLAGGTNTGELFF.

About this clone: This same CDR3 is encoded by further DNA sequences in the sample. The chain couples TRBV27 to TRBJ2-3; D unresolved. The CDR3 consists of 11 residues. Looked up from germline, CDR1 is MNHEY and CDR2 is SMNVEV (reference sequence). Trimming stripped 3 bases from V and 6 bases from J, with 4 bases between. The CDR3: CASSLGDTQYF. The CDR3 bases are TGTGCCAGCAGTTTGGGGGATACGCAGTATTTT.

This chain connects TRBV3-1 (or the pseudogene TRBV3-2) to TRBJ2-3; TRBD2 agrees at 9 bases. With V trimmed by 4 bases and J by 2 bases, 4 bases remained unmatched. Looked up from germline, CDR1 is LGHDT and CDR2 is YNNKEL (reference sequence). The CDR3 spans 15 residues. DNA of the CDR3: TGTGCCAGCAGCCCGAGGACTAGCGACACAGATACGCAGTATTTT. It translates to CASSPRTSDTDTQYF.

This chain connects TRBV4-1 to TRBJ1-1; possibly TRBD1 for D (5 bases). CDR3 size: 16 residues. Trimming removed 4 bases from V and 0 bases from J, with 15 bases in between. From germline, CDR1 is MGHRA and CDR2 YSYEKL. This CDR3 is CASSPRDGSMNTEAFF. CDR3 DNA sequence: TGCGCCAGCAGCCCCCGGGACGGAAGTATGAACACTGAAGCTTTCTTT.